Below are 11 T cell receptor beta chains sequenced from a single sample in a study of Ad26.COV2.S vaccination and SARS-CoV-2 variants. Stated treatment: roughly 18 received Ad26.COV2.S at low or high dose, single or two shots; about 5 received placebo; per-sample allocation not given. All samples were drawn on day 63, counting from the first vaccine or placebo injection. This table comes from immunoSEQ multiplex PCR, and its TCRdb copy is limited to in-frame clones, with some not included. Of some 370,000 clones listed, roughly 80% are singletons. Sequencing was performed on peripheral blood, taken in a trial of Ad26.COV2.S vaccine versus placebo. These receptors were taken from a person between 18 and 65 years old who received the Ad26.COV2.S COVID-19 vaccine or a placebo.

The CDR3 coding sequence is TGTGCCAGCAGCTGGGCAAGCTCCTATAATTCACCCCTCCACTTT. Its protein product is CASSWASSYNSPLHF. The chain has TRBV5-5 and TRBJ1-6; D remains ambiguous. In germline, CDR1 is SGHKS, CDR2 YYEKEE (reference sequence). The V gene lost 3 bases and the J gene lost 0 bases, with 7 bases spanning the gap. CDR3 length: 15 amino acids.

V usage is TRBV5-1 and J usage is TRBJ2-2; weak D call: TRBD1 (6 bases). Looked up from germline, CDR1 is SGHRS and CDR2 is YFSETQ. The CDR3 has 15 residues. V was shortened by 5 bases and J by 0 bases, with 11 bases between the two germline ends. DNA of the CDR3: TGCGCCAGCAGTTCGGGACACACGAACACCGGGGAGCTGTTTTTT. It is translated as CASSSGHTNTGELFF.

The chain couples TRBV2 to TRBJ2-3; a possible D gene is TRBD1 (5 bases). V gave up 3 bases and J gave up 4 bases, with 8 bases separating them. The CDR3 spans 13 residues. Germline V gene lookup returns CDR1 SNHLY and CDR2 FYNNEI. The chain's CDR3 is CASSDEGADTQYF. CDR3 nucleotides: TGTGCCAGCAGTGACGAAGGGGCAGATACGCAGTATTTT.

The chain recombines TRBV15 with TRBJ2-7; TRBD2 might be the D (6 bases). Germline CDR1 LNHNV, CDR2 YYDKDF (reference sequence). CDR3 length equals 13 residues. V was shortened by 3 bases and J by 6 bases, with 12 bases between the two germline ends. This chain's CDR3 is CATSSGGAFEQYF. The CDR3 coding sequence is TGTGCCACCAGCAGTGGCGGGGCCTTCGAGCAGTACTTC.

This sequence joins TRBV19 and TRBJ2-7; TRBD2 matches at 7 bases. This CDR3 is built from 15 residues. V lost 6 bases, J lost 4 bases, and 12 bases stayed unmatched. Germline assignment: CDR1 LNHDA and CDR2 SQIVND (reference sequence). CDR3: CASSSPGGRGYEQYF. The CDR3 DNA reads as TGTGCCAGTAGCTCGCCGGGGGGTCGAGGGTACGAGCAGTACTTC. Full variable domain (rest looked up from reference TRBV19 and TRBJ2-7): DGGITQSPKYLFRKEGQNVTLSCEQNLNHDAMYWYRQDPGQGLRLIYYSQIVNDFQKGDIAEGYSVSREKKESFPLTVTSAQKNPTAFYLCASSSPGGRGYEQYFGPGTRLTVT.

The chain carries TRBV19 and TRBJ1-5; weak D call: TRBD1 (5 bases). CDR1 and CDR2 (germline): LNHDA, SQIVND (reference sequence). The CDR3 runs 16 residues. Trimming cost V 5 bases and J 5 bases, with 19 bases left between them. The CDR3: CASSPLGLWDHQPQHF. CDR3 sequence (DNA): TGTGCCAGTAGTCCCCTTGGACTTTGGGACCATCAGCCCCAGCATTTT.

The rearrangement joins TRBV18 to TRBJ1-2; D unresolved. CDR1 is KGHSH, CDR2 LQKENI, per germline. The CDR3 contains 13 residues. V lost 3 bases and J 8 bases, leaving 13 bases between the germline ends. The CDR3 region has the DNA TGTGCCAGCTCACCTTCCGAGGGTAGCGGCTACACCTTC. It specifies CASSPSEGSGYTF.

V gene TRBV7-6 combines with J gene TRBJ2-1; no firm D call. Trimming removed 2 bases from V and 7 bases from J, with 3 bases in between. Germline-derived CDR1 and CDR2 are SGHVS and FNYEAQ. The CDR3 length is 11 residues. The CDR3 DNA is TGTGCCAGCAGCTTAATAAATGAGCAGTTCTTC. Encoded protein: CASSLINEQFF.

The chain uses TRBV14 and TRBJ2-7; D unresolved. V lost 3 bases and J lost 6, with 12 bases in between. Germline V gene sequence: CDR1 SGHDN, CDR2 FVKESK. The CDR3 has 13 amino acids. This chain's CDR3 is CASSHNILTEQYF. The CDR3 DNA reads TGTGCCAGCAGCCATAATATTCTGACCGAGCAGTACTTC.

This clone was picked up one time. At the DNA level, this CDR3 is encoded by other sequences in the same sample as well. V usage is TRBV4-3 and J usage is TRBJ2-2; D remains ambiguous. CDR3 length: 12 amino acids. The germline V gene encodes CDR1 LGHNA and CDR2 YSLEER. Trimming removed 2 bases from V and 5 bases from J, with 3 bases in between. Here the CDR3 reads CASSQRTGELFF. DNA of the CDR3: TGCGCCAGCAGCCAAAGGACCGGGGAGCTGTTTTTT.

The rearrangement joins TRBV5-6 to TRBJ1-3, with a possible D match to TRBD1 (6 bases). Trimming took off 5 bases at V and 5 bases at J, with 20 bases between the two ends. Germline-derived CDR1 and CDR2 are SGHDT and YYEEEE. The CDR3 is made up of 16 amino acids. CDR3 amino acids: CASRLRGAAGRNTIYF. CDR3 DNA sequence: TGTGCCAGCAGACTGAGGGGGGCAGCCGGGAGAAACACCATATATTTT.